The clone carrying this T cell receptor (beta chain) was counted many times. Its specificity is unknown. The sample comes from a study of T-cell reconstitution after alpha-beta-depleted transplantation in children. Study results and caveats: Diversity and T-cell counts at one year after transplant derived mostly from new T cells. By about two months after transplant, alpha-beta T cells reportedly arose from several hundred graft clones that had expanded.

A TCRbeta library incorporating unique molecular identifiers was prepared. TCRdb reprocessed the PCR reads with MiXCR, giving one entry per CDR3 protein. The table includes 220,000 or so distinct CDR3 sequences, 7.5% to 9.5% detected once. Germline V gives CDR1 LGHDT, CDR2 YNNKEL (reference sequence). The CDR3 loop spans 15 amino acids. V trimming: 4 bases; J trimming: 4 bases; junction bases outside the gene matches: 9. The chain uses TRBV3-1 and TRBJ1-2; the match to TRBD1 covers 7 bases. Sequences were derived from PBMCs, mostly from graft donor cells, sampled 180 days after TCRalphabeta/CD19-depleted stem cell transplant. This clonotype was sampled from a male patient aged 10 to 17 who had a stem cell transplant for acute lymphoblastic leukemia, so the T cells may come from the graft donor. This CDR3 is CASSLASDRIYGYTF. For the CDR3, the DNA is TGTGCCAGCAGCCTAGCATCGGACAGGATCTATGGCTACACCTTC.